This T cell receptor (beta chain) appears in the sequencing data of a study of response to subunit inactivated influenza vaccine. MiXCR, applied by TCRdb to the RT-PCR reads, yields one record per CDR3 protein. The table has roughly 500,000 distinct CDR3 sequences, under 25% seen once. The sample was also linked to a second study, of T cells expressing NK-cell markers. That work adds: 5'RACE template switching with UMIs produced the TCR beta cDNA. Cells sorted as CD3+CD56+NKG2C+, CD3+CD56+NKG2C- and CD3+CD56-NKG2C+ T cells supplied the TCR beta repertoires.

This TCR was recovered from a man aged 50 to 60 who received an inactivated influenza vaccine. The sequenced sample was CD4+ T cells sorted from PBMCs, obtained roughly 12 days after vaccination.

CDR3 nucleotides: TGTGCCAGCAGTGCCCAATGGGCCCCCGAGCAGTACTTC. Protein: CASSAQWAPEQYF. This chain connects TRBV12-3 or TRBV12-4 to TRBJ2-7; D uncertain. CDR3 length: 13 amino acids. V was cut by 5 bases and J by 6 bases, with 14 bases left in between.